The 10 T cell receptor beta chains listed next were all sequenced from one sample in a study of OX40 agonist ivuxolimab in advanced cancers. Sequenced by immunoSEQ multiplex PCR; TCRdb stores in-frame clones only, minus some. The sample shows some 120,000 clones, under 95% of them seen only once. Here the sequenced sample was CD4+ or CD8+ T cells sorted from blood, taken in a trial of the OX40 agonist ivuxolimab. The source is an adult with an advanced solid tumor such as melanoma, head and neck, liver or kidney cancer.

The chain uses TRBV6-1 and TRBJ2-7; weak D call: TRBD1 (6 bases). The ends were cut back, 4 bases at V and 0 bases at J, with 10 bases in the middle. This CDR3 is built from 14 residues. Germline lookup yields CDR1 MNHNS and CDR2 SASEGT. The DNA for the CDR3 is TGTGCCAGCAGTGCTGACAGGTACTCCTACGAGCAGTACTTC. Translating gives CASSADRYSYEQYF.

V is TRBV11-2 and J is TRBJ1-5; 10 bases align to TRBD1. The J segment lost 9 bases and the V segment lost 4 bases, leaving 3 bases of the junction unmatched. The CDR3 length is 13 residues. Per germline, CDR1 SGHAT and CDR2 FQNNGV. CDR3 DNA: TGTGCCAGCAGCTCCCGGGACAGGGGGCCCCAGCATTTT. This gives the protein CASSSRDRGPQHF. The full variable domain, with the rest looked up from reference TRBV11-2 and TRBJ1-5, is EAGVAQSPRYKIIEKRQSVAFWCNPISGHATLYWYQQILGQGPKLLIQFQNNGVVDDSQLPKDRFSAERLKGVDSTLKIQPAKLEDSAVYLCASSSRDRGPQHFGDGTRLSIL.

J is TRBJ2-1 and V is TRBV19; D is undetermined. Germline CDR1 and CDR2: LNHDA and SQIVND (reference sequence). The CDR3 loop spans 11 amino acids. Trimming pared 4 bases from V and 8 bases from J, leaving 6 bases between. The CDR3 loop is CASSTRDEQFF. The CDR3 coding sequence is TGTGCCAGTAGTACAAGAGATGAGCAGTTCTTC.

The chain combines TRBV7-9 with TRBJ1-1; 7 bases fit TRBD1. CDR1 and CDR2 (germline): SEHNR, FQNEAQ (reference sequence). The CDR3 loop spans 16 amino acids. V lost 5 bases and J lost 3; bases outside the gene matches: 12. The CDR3 is CASSQKTGSGYTEAFF. In DNA form, the CDR3 reads TGTGCCAGCAGCCAAAAGACAGGGAGTGGGTACACTGAAGCTTTCTTT.

The chain couples TRBV4-3 to TRBJ2-1; 11 bases fit TRBD2. The germline CDR1 and CDR2 sequences are LGHNA and YSLEER. The CDR3 extends over 17 amino acids. V shed 1 base and J 4 bases; nucleotides not matched to a gene: 6. The CDR3 spells CASSQGGGTSGYNEQFF. For the CDR3, the DNA is TGCGCCAGCAGCCAAGGGGGGGGGACTAGCGGATACAATGAGCAGTTCTTC.

V is TRBV5-6 and J is TRBJ1-4; unclear D gene. V lost 2 bases, J lost 2 bases, and 16 bases lay in between. CDR1 SGHDT and CDR2 YYEEEE come from the germline V gene. The CDR3 has 17 amino acids. This CDR3 is CASSLDGRLGTNEKLFF. As DNA, the CDR3 is TGTGCCAGCAGCTTAGACGGGAGGCTCGGGACTAATGAAAAACTGTTTTTT. The entire variable domain, with the rest obtained from reference TRBV5-6 and TRBJ1-4, is as follows: DAGVTQSPTHLIKTRGQQVTLRCSPKSGHDTVSWYQQALGQGPQFIFQYYEEEERQRGNFPDRFSGHQFPNYSSELNVNALLLGDSALYLCASSLDGRLGTNEKLFFGSGTQLSVL.

V usage is TRBV12-5 and J usage is TRBJ1-5; tentatively, D is TRBD1 (5 bases). V was pared by 5 bases and J by 0 bases, with 14 bases between. Per the germline V gene, CDR1 is LGHNT and CDR2 is FRNRAP. This CDR3 has 16 residues. The chain's CDR3 is CASGPGTADSNQPQHF. The CDR3 coding sequence is TGTGCTAGTGGTCCGGGGACGGCGGATAGCAATCAGCCCCAGCATTTT.

This sequence joins TRBV5-6 and TRBJ2-7, with TRBD2 matching over 7 bases. The CDR3 length is 15 residues. Germline CDR1 is SGHDT and CDR2 is YYEEEE. The V and J ends lost 2 bases and 1 base, in that order; junction bases with no gene match: 6. The CDR3 region is CASSFGGRGSYEQYF. CDR3 nucleotide sequence: TGTGCCAGCAGCTTCGGCGGGAGAGGATCCTACGAGCAGTACTTC.

The chain carries TRBV2 and TRBJ1-1, with TRBD1 as a possible D gene (5 bases). Trimming removed 7 bases at V and 6 bases at J, with 9 bases between. This CDR3 region has 11 residues. CDR1 and CDR2 (germline): SNHLY, FYNNEI. The CDR3 nucleotides are TGTGCCAGCATCGCGGGGGCTGAAGCTTTCTTT. It is translated as CASIAGAEAFF.

This chain links TRBV30 with TRBJ1-2; 7 positions agree with TRBD1. Germline V gives CDR1 GTSNPN, CDR2 SVGIG (reference sequence). The CDR3 is 13 amino acids. V lost 0 bases, J lost 6 bases, and 4 bases stayed unmatched. This chain's CDR3 is CAWSVPGGNGYTF. The DNA for the CDR3 is TGTGCCTGGAGTGTACCAGGGGGGAATGGCTACACCTTC.